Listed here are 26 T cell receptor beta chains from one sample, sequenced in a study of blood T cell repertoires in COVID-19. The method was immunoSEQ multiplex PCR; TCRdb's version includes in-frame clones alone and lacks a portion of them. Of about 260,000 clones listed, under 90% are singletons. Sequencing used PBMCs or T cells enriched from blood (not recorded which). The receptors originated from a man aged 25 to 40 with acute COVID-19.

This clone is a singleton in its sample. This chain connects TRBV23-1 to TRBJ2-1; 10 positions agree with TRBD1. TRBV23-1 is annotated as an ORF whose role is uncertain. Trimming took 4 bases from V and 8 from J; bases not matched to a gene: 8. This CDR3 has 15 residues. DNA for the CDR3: TGCGCCAGCAGTCCGGGACAGGGGAGTGGGCATGAGCAGTTCTTC. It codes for CASSPGQGSGHEQFF.

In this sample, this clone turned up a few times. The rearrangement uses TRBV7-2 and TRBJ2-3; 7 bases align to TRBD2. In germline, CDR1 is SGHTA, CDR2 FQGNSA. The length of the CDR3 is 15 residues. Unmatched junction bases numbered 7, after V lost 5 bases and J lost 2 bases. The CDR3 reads CASSELGRVTDTQYF. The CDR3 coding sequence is TGTGCCAGCAGCGAACTGGGGAGGGTCACAGATACGCAGTATTTT.

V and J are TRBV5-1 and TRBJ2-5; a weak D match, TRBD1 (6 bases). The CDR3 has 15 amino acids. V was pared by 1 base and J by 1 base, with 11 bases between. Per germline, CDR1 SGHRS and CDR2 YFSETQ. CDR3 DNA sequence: TGCGCCAGCAGCTTGCTGGGGGCGGCCCAAGAGACCCAGTACTTC. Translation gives CASSLLGAAQETQYF.

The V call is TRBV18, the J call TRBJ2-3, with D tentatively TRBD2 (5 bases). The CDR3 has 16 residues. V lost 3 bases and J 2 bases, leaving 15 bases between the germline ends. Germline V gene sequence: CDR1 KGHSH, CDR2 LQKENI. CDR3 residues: CASSPYFSGNTDTQYF. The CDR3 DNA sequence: TGTGCCAGCTCACCCTATTTCAGCGGAAACACAGATACGCAGTATTTT.

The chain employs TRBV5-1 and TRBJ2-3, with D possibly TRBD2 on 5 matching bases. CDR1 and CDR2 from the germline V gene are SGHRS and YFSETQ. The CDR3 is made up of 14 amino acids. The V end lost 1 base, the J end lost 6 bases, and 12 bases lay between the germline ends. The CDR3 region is CASSLTSPGDTQYF. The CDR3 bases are TGCGCCAGCAGCTTGACTAGTCCAGGCGATACGCAGTATTTT.

CDR3 DNA: TGTGCCAGCAGCTTAAATATCCAGGGTGCCACAGATACGCAGTATTTT. This sequence encodes CASSLNIQGATDTQYF. V is TRBV7-3 and J is TRBJ2-3; TRBD1 might be the D (5 bases). The V end lost 1 base, the J end lost 2 bases, and 13 bases lay between the germline ends. The CDR3 consists of 16 residues. Germline-derived CDR1 and CDR2 are SGHTA and FQGTGA.

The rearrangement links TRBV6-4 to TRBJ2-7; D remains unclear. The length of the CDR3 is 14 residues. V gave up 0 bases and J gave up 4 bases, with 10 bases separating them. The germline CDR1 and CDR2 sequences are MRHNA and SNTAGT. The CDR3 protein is CASSDSMSRYEQYV. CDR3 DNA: TGTGCCAGCAGTGACTCGATGTCTCGGTACGAGCAGTACGTC.

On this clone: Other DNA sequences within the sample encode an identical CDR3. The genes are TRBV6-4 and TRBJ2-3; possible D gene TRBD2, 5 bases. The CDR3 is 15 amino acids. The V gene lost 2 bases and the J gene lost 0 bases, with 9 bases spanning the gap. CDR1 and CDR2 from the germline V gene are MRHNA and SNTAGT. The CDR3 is CASSDGRGSTDTQYF. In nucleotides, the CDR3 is TGTGCCAGCAGTGACGGCCGAGGGAGCACAGATACGCAGTATTTT.

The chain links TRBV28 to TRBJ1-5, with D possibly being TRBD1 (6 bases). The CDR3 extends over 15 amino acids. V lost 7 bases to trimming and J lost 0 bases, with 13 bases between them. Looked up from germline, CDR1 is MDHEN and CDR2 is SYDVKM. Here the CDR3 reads CASTPRGGSNQPQHF. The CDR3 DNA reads TGTGCCAGCACCCCTAGGGGGGGTAGCAATCAGCCCCAGCATTTT. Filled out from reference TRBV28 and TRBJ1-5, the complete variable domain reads DVKVTQSSRYLVKRTGEKVFLECVQDMDHENMFWYRQDPGLGLRLIYFSYDVKMKEKGDIPEGYSVSREKKERFSLILESASTNQTSMYLCASTPRGGSNQPQHFGDGTRLSIL.

CDR3 nucleotides: TGTGCCAGTAGCCCCGGCAGGGCCAACACTGAAGCTTTCTTT. Its protein product is CASSPGRANTEAFF. The V call is TRBV19, the J call TRBJ1-1; D perhaps matches TRBD1 (5 bases). CDR1 is LNHDA and CDR2 is SQIVND in the germline V gene (reference sequence). V lost 6 bases and J lost 2, with 13 bases in between. This CDR3 has 14 residues.

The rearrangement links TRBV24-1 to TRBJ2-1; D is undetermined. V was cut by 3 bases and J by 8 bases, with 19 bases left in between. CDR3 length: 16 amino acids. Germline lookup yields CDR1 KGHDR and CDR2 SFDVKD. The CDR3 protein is CATSDPSVSPRDEQFF. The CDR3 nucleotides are TGTGCCACCAGTGATCCGTCGGTGTCCCCTAGAGATGAGCAGTTCTTC.

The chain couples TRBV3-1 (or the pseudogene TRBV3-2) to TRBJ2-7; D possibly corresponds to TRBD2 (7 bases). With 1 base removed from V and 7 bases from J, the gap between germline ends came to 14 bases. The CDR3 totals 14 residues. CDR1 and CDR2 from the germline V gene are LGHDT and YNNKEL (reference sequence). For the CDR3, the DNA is TGTGCCAGCAGCCAAGGTCGGGGGGCCTCTGAGCAGTACGTC. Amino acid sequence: CASSQGRGASEQYV.

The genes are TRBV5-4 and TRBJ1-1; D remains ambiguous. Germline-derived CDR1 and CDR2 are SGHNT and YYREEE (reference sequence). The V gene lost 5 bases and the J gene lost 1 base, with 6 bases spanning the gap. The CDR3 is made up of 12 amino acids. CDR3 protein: CASRRGNTEAFF. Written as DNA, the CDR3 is TGTGCCAGCAGAAGAGGGAACACTGAAGCTTTCTTT. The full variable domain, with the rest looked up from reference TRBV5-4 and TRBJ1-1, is ETGVTQSPTHLIKTRGQQVTLRCSSQSGHNTVSWYQQALGQGPQFIFQYYREEENGRGNFPPRFSGLQFPNYSSELNVNALELDDSALYLCASRRGNTEAFFGQGTRLTVV.

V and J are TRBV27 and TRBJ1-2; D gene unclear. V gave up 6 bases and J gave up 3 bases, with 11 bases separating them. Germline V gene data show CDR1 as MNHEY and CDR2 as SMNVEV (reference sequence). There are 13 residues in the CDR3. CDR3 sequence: CASSLGRDYGYTF. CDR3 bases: TGTGCCAGCAGCTTAGGGAGGGACTATGGCTACACCTTC.

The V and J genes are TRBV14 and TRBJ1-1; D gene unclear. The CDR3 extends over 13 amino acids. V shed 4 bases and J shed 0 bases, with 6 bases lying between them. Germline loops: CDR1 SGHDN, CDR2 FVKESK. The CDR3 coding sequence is TGTGCCAGCAGCCGGGCCTTGAACACTGAAGCTTTCTTT. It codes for CASSRALNTEAFF.

In DNA form, the CDR3 reads TGTGCCAGCAGTGGTTTCCGTCAGAACCACAGATATGGCTACACCTTC. It specifies CASSGFRQNHRYGYTF. The gene calls are TRBV2 and TRBJ1-2; D is uncertain. Trimming shortened V by 4 bases and J by 5 bases, and 20 bases separated the two germline ends. The CDR3 loop spans 16 amino acids. CDR1 and CDR2 (germline): SNHLY, FYNNEI.

CDR3 protein: CASSFSPSGSDNEQFF. The DNA of the CDR3 is TGTGCCAGCAGCTTCTCCCCTAGCGGGAGCGACAATGAGCAGTTCTTC. This chain uses TRBV11-3 with TRBJ2-1, with 10 bases lining up with TRBD2. V lost 3 bases to trimming and J lost 5 bases; unmatched junction nucleotides: 7. Looked up from germline, CDR1 is SGHNT and CDR2 is YENEEA. The CDR3 covers 16 residues.

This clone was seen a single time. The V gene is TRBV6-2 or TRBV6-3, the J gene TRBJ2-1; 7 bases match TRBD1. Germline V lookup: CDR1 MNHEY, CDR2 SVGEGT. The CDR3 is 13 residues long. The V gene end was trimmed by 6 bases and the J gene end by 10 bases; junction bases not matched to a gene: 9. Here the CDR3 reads CASSHDRDREQFF. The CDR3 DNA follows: TGTGCCAGCAGCCACGACCGGGACAGAGAGCAGTTCTTC.

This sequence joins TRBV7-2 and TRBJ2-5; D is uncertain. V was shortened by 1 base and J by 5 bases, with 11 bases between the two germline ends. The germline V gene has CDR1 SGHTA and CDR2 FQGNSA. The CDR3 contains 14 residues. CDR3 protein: CASSLDIQRETQYF. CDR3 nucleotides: TGTGCCAGCAGCTTAGATATCCAGAGGGAGACCCAGTACTTC.

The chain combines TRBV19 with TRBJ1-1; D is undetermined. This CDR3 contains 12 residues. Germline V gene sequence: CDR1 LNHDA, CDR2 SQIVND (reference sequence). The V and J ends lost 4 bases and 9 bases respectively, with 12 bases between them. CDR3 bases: TGTGCCAGTAGTACTCGGGCGGGCAAAGCTTTCTTT. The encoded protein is CASSTRAGKAFF.

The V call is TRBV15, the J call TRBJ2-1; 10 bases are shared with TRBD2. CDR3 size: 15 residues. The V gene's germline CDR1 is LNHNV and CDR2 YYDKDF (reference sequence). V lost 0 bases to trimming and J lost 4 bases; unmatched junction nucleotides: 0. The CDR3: CATSRETSGYNEQFF. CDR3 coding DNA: TGTGCCACCAGCAGAGAGACTAGCGGGTACAATGAGCAGTTCTTC.

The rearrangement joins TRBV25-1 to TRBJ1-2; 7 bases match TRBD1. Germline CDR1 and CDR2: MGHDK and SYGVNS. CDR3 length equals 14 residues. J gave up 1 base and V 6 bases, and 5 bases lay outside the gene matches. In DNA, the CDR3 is TGTGCCAGCAGCGTGACAGGGATTAACTATGGCTACACCTTC. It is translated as CASSVTGINYGYTF.

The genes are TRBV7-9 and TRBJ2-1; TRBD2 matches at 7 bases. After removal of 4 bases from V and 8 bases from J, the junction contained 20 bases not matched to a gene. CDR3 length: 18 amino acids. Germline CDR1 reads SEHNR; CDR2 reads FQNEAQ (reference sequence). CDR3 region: CASSSPGGGSGTRDEQFF. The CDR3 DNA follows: TGTGCCAGCAGCTCCCCCGGGGGTGGAAGCGGGACGCGAGATGAGCAGTTCTTC.

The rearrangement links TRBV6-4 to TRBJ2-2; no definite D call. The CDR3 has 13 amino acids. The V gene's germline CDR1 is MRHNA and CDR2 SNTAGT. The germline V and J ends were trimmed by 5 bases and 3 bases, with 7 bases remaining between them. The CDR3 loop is CASSLGHTGELFF. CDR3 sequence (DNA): TGTGCCAGCAGTCTCGGTCACACCGGGGAGCTGTTTTTT.

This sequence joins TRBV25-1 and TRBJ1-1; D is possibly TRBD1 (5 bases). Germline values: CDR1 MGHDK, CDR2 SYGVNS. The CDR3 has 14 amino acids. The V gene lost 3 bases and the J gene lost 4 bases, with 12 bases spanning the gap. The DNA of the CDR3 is TGTGCCAGCAGTGAGAACCAGGGATCCACTGAAGCTTTCTTT. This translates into CASSENQGSTEAFF.

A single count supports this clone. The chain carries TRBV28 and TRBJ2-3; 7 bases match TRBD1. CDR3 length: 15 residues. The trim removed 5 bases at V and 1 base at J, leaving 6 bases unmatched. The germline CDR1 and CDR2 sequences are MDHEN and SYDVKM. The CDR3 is CASSLPGTGTDTQYF. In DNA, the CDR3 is TGTGCCAGCAGTCTTCCCGGGACAGGCACAGATACGCAGTATTTT.